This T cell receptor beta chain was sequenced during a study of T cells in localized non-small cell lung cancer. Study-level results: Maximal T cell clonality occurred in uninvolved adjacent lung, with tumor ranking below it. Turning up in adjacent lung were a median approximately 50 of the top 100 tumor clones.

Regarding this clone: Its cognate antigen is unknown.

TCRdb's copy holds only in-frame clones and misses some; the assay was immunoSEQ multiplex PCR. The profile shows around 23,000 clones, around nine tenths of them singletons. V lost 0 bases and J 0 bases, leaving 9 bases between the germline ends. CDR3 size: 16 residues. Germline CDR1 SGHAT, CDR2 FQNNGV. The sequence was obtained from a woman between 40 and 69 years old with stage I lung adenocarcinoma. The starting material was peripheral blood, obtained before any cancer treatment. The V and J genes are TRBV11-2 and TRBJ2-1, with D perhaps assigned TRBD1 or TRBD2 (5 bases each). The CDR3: CASSLDAGSSYNEQFF. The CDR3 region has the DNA TGTGCCAGCAGCTTAGACGCAGGGAGCTCCTACAATGAGCAGTTCTTC. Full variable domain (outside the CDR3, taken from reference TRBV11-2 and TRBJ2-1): EAGVAQSPRYKIIEKRQSVAFWCNPISGHATLYWYQQILGQGPKLLIQFQNNGVVDDSQLPKDRFSAERLKGVDSTLKIQPAKLEDSAVYLCASSLDAGSSYNEQFFGPGTRLTVL.